This T cell receptor (beta chain) was obtained from a study of CD8+CD57+ T cells in acquired aplastic anemia. In the study overall: Each DNA sample taken from sorted CD4+ and CD8+ cells came to 3 to 4 ug on average.

The study's findings and limits: Patients showed no significant difference from controls in CD8+ Simpson's diversity.

The sample holds many counts of this clonotype. Its antigen is undetermined. The germline CDR1 and CDR2 sequences are DFQATT and SNEGSKA (reference sequence). With 0 bases clipped from V and 0 bases from J, the junction kept 8 bases outside the gene matches. This CDR3 has 18 residues. TCR beta VDJ and CDR3 profiles were obtained from a genomic DNA template. One entry per CDR3 protein, called by TCRdb with MiXCR from the reads. The data show about 270,000 distinct CDR3 sequences, with 55% to 60% seen just once and under 8.5% held by the top ten. Specimen: sorted CD4+, CD8+, or CD8+CD57+ T cells (not recorded which) from PBMCs. The sequence was collected from a human donor with severe aplastic anemia or a healthy control (not recorded which). J is TRBJ1-5 and V is TRBV20-1, with TRBD1 identical over 10 bases. This chain's CDR3 is CSARDPGQGGYSNQPQHF. In nucleotides, the CDR3 is TGCAGTGCTAGAGATCCCGGACAGGGGGGTTATAGCAATCAGCCCCAGCATTTT.